This is a list of T cell receptor beta chains from one sample in a study of OX40 agonist ivuxolimab in advanced cancers. Clones were read by immunoSEQ multiplex PCR, and TCRdb kept only the in-frame ones, dropping some. The table records about 46,000 clones, around 90% of them present only once. The sequences come from CD4+ or CD8+ T cells sorted from blood, collected in a trial of the OX40 agonist ivuxolimab. Receptor source: an adult with an advanced solid tumor such as melanoma, head and neck, liver or kidney cancer. The conserved cysteine and the conserved F or W are not part of the CDR3 here. Fields, in order: clone size, V gene, J gene, D gene, CDR3 protein. The D gene is left open where the match is weak. A row's size may be missing; if present it is once, few, many or a size class.

clone_size: .; v_call: TRBV14; j_call: TRBJ2-7; d_call: .; cdr3_aa: ASSPRRYEQY
clone_size: .; v_call: TRBV1; j_call: TRBJ2-3; d_call: .; cdr3_aa: TSRRLAGGPVGDTQY
clone_size: .; v_call: TRBV16; j_call: TRBJ2-2; d_call: .; cdr3_aa: ASSQSWQNTGELF
clone_size: .; v_call: TRBV6-6; j_call: TRBJ2-7; d_call: .; cdr3_aa: ASTSPTTGTYEQY
clone_size: .; v_call: TRBV7-9; j_call: TRBJ1-3; d_call: .; cdr3_aa: ASSLEGPGHSGNTIY
clone_size: .; v_call: TRBV5-1; j_call: TRBJ2-7; d_call: TRBD2; cdr3_aa: ASSLSGGSSYEQY
clone_size: .; v_call: TRBV7-9; j_call: TRBJ2-7; d_call: .; cdr3_aa: ASSLRDPYEQY
clone_size: .; v_call: TRBV19; j_call: TRBJ1-1; d_call: .; cdr3_aa: ASSIQVKTEAF
clone_size: medium-sized; v_call: TRBV27; j_call: TRBJ2-7; d_call: .; cdr3_aa: ASSSIYSYEQY
clone_size: .; v_call: TRBV7-9; j_call: TRBJ1-5; d_call: .; cdr3_aa: ASSREGRQPQH
clone_size: .; v_call: TRBV30; j_call: TRBJ2-3; d_call: TRBD2; cdr3_aa: AWRGTSGLTDTQY
clone_size: .; v_call: TRBV27; j_call: TRBJ1-2; d_call: .; cdr3_aa: ASSFKGDYGYT
clone_size: .; v_call: TRBV6-4; j_call: TRBJ2-1; d_call: TRBD2; cdr3_aa: ASSDRTSETNEQF
clone_size: .; v_call: TRBV9; j_call: TRBJ1-4; d_call: TRBD1; cdr3_aa: ASSATGGREKLF
clone_size: once; v_call: TRBV6-5; j_call: TRBJ2-7; d_call: .; cdr3_aa: ASSYSGETYEQY
clone_size: .; v_call: TRBV19; j_call: TRBJ2-7; d_call: TRBD2; cdr3_aa: ASSIGFGGYEQY
clone_size: .; v_call: TRBV5-6; j_call: TRBJ1-5; d_call: .; cdr3_aa: ASSRSGFNQPQH
clone_size: .; v_call: TRBV7-2; j_call: TRBJ2-3; d_call: .; cdr3_aa: ASSLGGAGTAGYTQY
clone_size: .; v_call: TRBV13; j_call: TRBJ1-2; d_call: TRBD1; cdr3_aa: AGSTRTGGHYGYT
clone_size: few; v_call: TRBV5-5; j_call: TRBJ2-7; d_call: TRBD2; cdr3_aa: ASSETSGAYEQY
clone_size: .; v_call: TRBV29-1; j_call: TRBJ1-4; d_call: .; cdr3_aa: SVAGQFQGEKLF
clone_size: .; v_call: TRBV2; j_call: TRBJ1-5; d_call: TRBD1; cdr3_aa: ASSERDRARSQPQH
clone_size: .; v_call: TRBV7-2; j_call: TRBJ2-7; d_call: TRBD2; cdr3_aa: ASTPASGRTGEQY
clone_size: .; v_call: TRBV28; j_call: TRBJ2-1; d_call: .; cdr3_aa: ASSFDPFRGNEQF
clone_size: .; v_call: TRBV7-9; j_call: TRBJ1-1; d_call: .; cdr3_aa: ASSLEGENTEAF
clone_size: .; v_call: TRBV4-1; j_call: TRBJ2-7; d_call: .; cdr3_aa: ASSQGAGRDEQY
clone_size: .; v_call: TRBV6-4; j_call: TRBJ2-2; d_call: .; cdr3_aa: ASSEGREIGELF
clone_size: .; v_call: TRBV19; j_call: TRBJ1-1; d_call: .; cdr3_aa: ASSIGRNTEAF
clone_size: .; v_call: TRBV29-1; j_call: TRBJ2-1; d_call: TRBD2; cdr3_aa: SVGGGSYNEQF
clone_size: .; v_call: TRBV2; j_call: TRBJ2-4; d_call: .; cdr3_aa: ASFGVGTKNIQY